A single sample is the source of the 9 T cell receptor beta chains below, sequenced in a study of early T cells in non-severe SARS-CoV-2 infection. MiXCR, run by TCRdb on the 5' RACE reads, gives a single entry per CDR3 protein. This sample carries 30,000 to 35,000 distinct CDR3 sequences, 6.6% of them seen once, and the ten largest clones take 2.5% to 3%. Material for sequencing was whole blood. The receptors come from an adult who was a healthcare worker with PCR-confirmed SARS-CoV-2 infection or an uninfected control (not recorded which).

Details on this clonotype: A junction end diverges from the germline sequence, so it may reflect a read error. The chain recombines TRBV28 with TRBJ2-7; weak D call: TRBD1 (6 bases). CDR3 size: 10 residues. Germline loops: CDR1 MDHEN, CDR2 SYDVKM. CDR3 amino acids: CATGPYEQYF. The CDR3 nucleotides are TGCGCTACAGGGCCCTACGAGCAGTACTTC.

This clonotype has a count of ten or more. This chain connects TRBV6-1 to TRBJ1-1; D might be TRBD1 (6 bases). The length of the CDR3 is 16 residues. Trimming cost V 6 bases and J 2 bases, with 19 bases left between them. CDR1 MNHNS and CDR2 SASEGT come from the germline V gene. The CDR3 region is CASRDSHAITNTEAFF. The CDR3 bases are TGTGCCAGCAGGGACAGCCACGCTATTACTAACACTGAAGCTTTCTTT.

This clonotype has at least ten counts. V and J are TRBV25-1 and TRBJ2-1; 11 bases align to TRBD1. Trimming removed 3 bases from V and 6 bases from J; junction bases left unmatched: 4. Germline V lookup: CDR1 MGHDK, CDR2 SYGVNS. The CDR3 consists of 15 residues. In nucleotides, the CDR3 is TGTGCCAGCAGTGACACCGGGACAGGGGGCAATGAGCAGTTCTTC. This encodes CASSDTGTGGNEQFF. The full variable domain, completed using reference TRBV25-1 and TRBJ2-1, is EADIYQTPRYLVIGTGKKITLECSQTMGHDKMYWYQQDPGMELHLIHYSYGVNSTEKGDLSSESTVSRIRTEHFPLTLESARPSHTSQYLCASSDTGTGGNEQFFGPGTRLTVL.

This clonotype was counted at least ten times. The rearrangement links TRBV11-2 to TRBJ2-7; no reliable D call. The V gene lost 0 bases and the J gene lost 3 bases, with 6 bases spanning the gap. Germline V CDR1 and CDR2: SGHAT, FQNNGV. The CDR3 loop spans 13 amino acids. The CDR3, as DNA: TGTGCCAGCAGCTTAGAAGGTCTCTACGAGCAGTACTTC. Translated, it gives CASSLEGLYEQYF.

This clonotype was detected ten times or more. The chain has TRBV24-1 and TRBJ2-5, with a possible D match to TRBD1 (6 bases). This CDR3 has 14 residues. Germline CDR1 is KGHDR and CDR2 is SFDVKD. With 3 bases removed from V and 5 bases from J, the gap between germline ends came to 12 bases. Written as DNA, the CDR3 is TGTGCCACCAGTGATCCAACAGGGTTGGAGACCCAGTACTTC. This encodes CATSDPTGLETQYF.

This clonotype was seen many times. The chain links TRBV5-1 to TRBJ1-1; D is ambiguous. This CDR3 has 17 amino acids. Germline V gives CDR1 SGHRS, CDR2 YFSETQ. Between the trimmed V and J ends, which lost 2 bases and 1 base, there was a span of 18 bases. This CDR3 reads CASSFTPPGQSNTEAFF. Written as DNA, the CDR3 is TGCGCCAGCAGCTTCACTCCTCCCGGCCAGTCGAACACTGAAGCTTTCTTT.

A few counts support this clonotype. The chain has TRBV2 and TRBJ2-3, with 10 bases aligning to TRBD2. V lost 2 bases, J lost 1 base, and 3 bases stayed unmatched. The CDR3 has 16 amino acids. Germline values: CDR1 SNHLY, CDR2 FYNNEI. In DNA, the CDR3 is TGTGCCAGCAGTGAACTAGCGGGAGACCGCACAGATACGCAGTATTTT. This codes for CASSELAGDRTDTQYF.

This clonotype turned up a few times. The chain joins TRBV2 to TRBJ2-3; possible D gene TRBD2, 6 bases. V shed 8 bases and J shed 4 bases, with 16 bases lying between them. CDR3 length equals 14 residues. The germline CDR1 and CDR2 sequences are SNHLY and FYNNEI. CDR3 nucleotide sequence: TGTGCCAGCTATCGGGGCAGGGAGGCAGATACGCAGTATTTT. Translated, it gives CASYRGREADTQYF.

The rearrangement links TRBV5-1 to TRBJ2-7; maybe TRBD2 (5 bases). The CDR3 is 14 residues long. Trimming left V 1 base short and J 4 bases short, with 12 bases between. Germline-derived CDR1 and CDR2 are SGHRS and YFSETQ. The DNA for the CDR3 is TGCGCCAGCAGCTTGTGGGGAGTGGGGTACGAGCAGTACTTC. This translates into CASSLWGVGYEQYF.